Following are 13 T cell receptor beta chains from one sample sequenced in a study of blood T cell repertoires in COVID-19. TCRdb's copy holds only in-frame clones and misses some; the assay was immunoSEQ multiplex PCR. The sample consists of under 200,000 clones, 70% to 90% of them appearing once. Sequencing was done on a sample of PBMCs or T cells enriched from blood (not recorded which). The receptors stem from a woman in her forties or fifties who had recovered from COVID-19.

Here the CDR3 DNA reads TGTGCCAGCAGTTTAACAGGGTTGTATCTGTTTTTT. It codes for CASSLTGLYLFF. The rearrangement uses TRBV28 and TRBJ1-4; D may be TRBD1 (6 bases). Germline V gene sequence: CDR1 MDHEN, CDR2 SYDVKM. V lost 2 bases to trimming and J lost 14 bases, with 12 bases between them. The CDR3 loop spans 12 amino acids.

The count of this clone is one. CDR3 sequence (DNA): TGCGCCAGCAGCCAAGATAGGGGAGGGACTGAAGCTTTCTTT. The encoded protein is CASSQDRGGTEAFF. V is TRBV4-1 and J is TRBJ1-1; D possibly corresponds to TRBD1 (5 bases). The CDR3 runs 14 residues. V gave up 0 bases and J gave up 5 bases, with 10 bases separating them. CDR1 is MGHRA, CDR2 YSYEKL, per germline.

The genes are TRBV7-8 and TRBJ2-3; 7 nucleotides agree with TRBD1. The CDR3 spans 17 residues. The germline V gene has CDR1 SGHVS and CDR2 FQNEAQ. J gave up 2 bases and V 5 bases, and 13 bases lay outside the gene matches. The CDR3 nucleotides are TGTGCCAGCAGCGTCACCGGGACAGCAGTCTTCACAGATACGCAGTATTTT. Translated: CASSVTGTAVFTDTQYF.

The chain recombines TRBV5-6 with TRBJ2-7; 10 bases are shared with TRBD2. V dropped 3 bases and J dropped 3; count of bases not matched to a gene: 6. CDR1 and CDR2 (germline): SGHDT, YYEEEE. This CDR3 is built from 15 residues. The CDR3 loop reads CASSSLAGAVYEQYV. Written as DNA, the CDR3 is TGTGCCAGCAGCTCTCTAGCGGGGGCCGTCTACGAGCAGTACGTC.

This sequence joins TRBV25-1 and TRBJ1-1; D may be TRBD1 (5 bases). V lost 2 bases, J lost 1 base, and 17 bases lay in between. Looked up from germline, CDR1 is MGHDK and CDR2 is SYGVNS. The CDR3 is 17 amino acids. CDR3 amino acids: CASSEEAGLLRNTEAFF. For the CDR3, the DNA is TGTGCCAGCAGTGAAGAGGCGGGGCTATTGAGGAACACTGAAGCTTTCTTT.

This clone has a count of ten or more. The rearrangement links TRBV10-1 to TRBJ1-1; D might be TRBD1 (6 bases). CDR3 length: 14 amino acids. Germline CDR1 and CDR2: WNHNN and SYGVQD (reference sequence). V was trimmed by 3 bases and J by 5 bases, leaving 13 bases between them. The CDR3: CASSDQGRGTEAFF. DNA of the CDR3: TGCGCCAGCAGTGACCAGGGGAGAGGAACTGAAGCTTTCTTT.

DNA of the CDR3: TGTGCCAGCAGTTTAACTAGCGGGGGGCTCACAGATACGCAGTATTTT. Translating gives CASSLTSGGLTDTQYF. The chain carries TRBV25-1 and TRBJ2-3, with 12 bases that match TRBD2. The germline CDR1 and CDR2 sequences are MGHDK and SYGVNS. The CDR3 contains 16 residues. With V trimmed by 5 bases and J by 2 bases, 5 bases remained unmatched.

This chain connects TRBV19 to TRBJ2-3; 8 nucleotides match TRBD2. This CDR3 is built from 16 residues. Germline V gives CDR1 LNHDA, CDR2 SQIVND (reference sequence). V lost 0 bases, J lost 1 base, and 3 bases stayed unmatched. The CDR3 sequence is CASSIDQTSGTDTQYF. The CDR3 DNA reads TGTGCCAGTAGTATAGACCAGACTAGCGGCACAGATACGCAGTATTTT.

This clone came up a few times. CDR3 amino acids: CASSQVAGSSYNEQFF. The CDR3 DNA reads TGTGCCAGCAGCCAAGTGGCGGGGAGCTCCTACAATGAGCAGTTCTTC. The gene calls are TRBV14 and TRBJ2-1; D possibly corresponds to TRBD2 (6 bases). CDR3 size: 16 residues. Germline CDR1 and CDR2: SGHDN and FVKESK. V was shortened by 1 base and J by 0 bases, with 10 bases between the two germline ends. The complete variable domain, with remaining parts taken from reference TRBV14 and TRBJ2-1, reads EAGVTQFPSHSVIEKGQTVTLRCDPISGHDNLYWYRRVMGKEIKFLLHFVKESKQDESGMPNNRFLAERTGGTYSTLKVQPAELEDSGVYFCASSQVAGSSYNEQFFGPGTRLTVL.

This clone was detected only a few times. This sequence joins TRBV6-5 and TRBJ1-3, with D perhaps TRBD1 (6 bases). Germline CDR1 MNHEY, CDR2 SVGAGI. Trimming took 0 bases from V and 5 from J, leaving 11 bases between them. This CDR3 contains 15 residues. This chain's CDR3 is CASSYSSRGRNTIYF. The CDR3 coding sequence is TGTGCCAGCAGTTACTCGAGCAGGGGTAGAAACACCATATATTTT.

This chain connects TRBV2 to TRBJ1-1, with 9 bases lining up with TRBD1. The CDR3 runs 14 residues. V shed 6 bases and J 5 bases; nucleotides not matched to a gene: 7. The germline CDR1 and CDR2 sequences are SNHLY and FYNNEI. CDR3 nucleotide sequence: TGTGCCAGCAGGGCGACAGGGGGTGGAACTGAAGCTTTCTTT. Translated: CASRATGGGTEAFF.

The V call is TRBV28, the J call TRBJ1-1; TRBD1 is a possible D gene (6 bases). Trimming removed 7 bases at V and 0 bases at J, with 18 bases between. CDR1 and CDR2 from the germline V gene are MDHEN and SYDVKM. This CDR3 contains 16 residues. The CDR3 DNA reads as TGTGCCAGCACCCAACGCAGGGGTCCGATGAACACTGAAGCTTTCTTT. Protein product: CASTQRRGPMNTEAFF.

This chain joins TRBV9 and TRBJ2-3, with 11 bases that match TRBD2. This CDR3 region has 16 residues. The J segment lost 0 bases and the V segment lost 3 bases, leaving 3 bases of the junction unmatched. The V gene's germline CDR1 is SGDLS and CDR2 YYNGEE. CDR3 in DNA: TGTGCCAGCAGCGGTTTAGCGGGAGGGAGCACAGATACGCAGTATTTT. This sequence encodes CASSGLAGGSTDTQYF.